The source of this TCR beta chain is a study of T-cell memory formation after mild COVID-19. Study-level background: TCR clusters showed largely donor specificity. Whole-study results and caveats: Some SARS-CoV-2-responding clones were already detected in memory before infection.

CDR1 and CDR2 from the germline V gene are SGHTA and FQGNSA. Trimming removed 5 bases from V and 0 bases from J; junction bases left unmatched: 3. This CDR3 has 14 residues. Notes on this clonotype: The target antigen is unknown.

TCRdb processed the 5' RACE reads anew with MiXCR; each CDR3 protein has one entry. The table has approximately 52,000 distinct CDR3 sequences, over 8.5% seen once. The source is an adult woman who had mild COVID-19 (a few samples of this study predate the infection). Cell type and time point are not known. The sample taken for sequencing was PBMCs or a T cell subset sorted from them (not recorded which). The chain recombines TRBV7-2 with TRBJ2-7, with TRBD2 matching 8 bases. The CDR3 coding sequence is TGTGCCAGCAGCCCTAGCGGGCTCTCCTACGAGCAGTACTTC. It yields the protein CASSPSGLSYEQYF. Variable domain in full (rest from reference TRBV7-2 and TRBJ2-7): GAGVSQSPSNKVTEKGKDVELRCDPISGHTALYWYRQSLGQGLEFLIYFQGNSAPDKSGLPSDRFSAERTGGSVSTLTIQRTQQEDSAVYLCASSPSGLSYEQYFGPGTRLTVT.